This TCR beta chain was captured by sequencing in a study of blood T cell repertoires in COVID-19. Overall study context: Acute and convalescent COVID-19 samples came from the United States, Italy and Spain.

The germline CDR1 and CDR2 sequences are SGHRS and YFSETQ. CDR3 size: 12 residues. Trimming stripped 0 bases from V and 6 bases from J, with 7 bases between. Per the study methods: Scientists estimated how many nucleated cells there were by amplifying reference gene primers. Here immunoSEQ multiplex PCR was the method, and the copy in TCRdb shows in-frame clones only, minus some. The DNA gave D and trimming, while V, J and clone size come from that table. The table includes some 460,000 clones, 70% to 90% detected once. Participants were aged 18 to 89 years, lived in 20 to 30 US areas, and enrolled virtually. The study assigned cohorts using participant-reported clinical history.

The rearrangement joins TRBV5-1 to TRBJ2-7; possible D gene TRBD1, 5 bases. This TCR was sampled from a young woman with acute COVID-19. The specimen was PBMCs or T cells enriched from blood (not recorded which). This chain's CDR3 is CASSLADSEQYF. CDR3 DNA: TGCGCCAGCAGCTTGGCCGACAGCGAGCAGTACTTC.